This TCR beta chain was observed in a study of Ad26.COV2.S vaccination and SARS-CoV-2 variants. Treatment denoted: around 19 received Ad26.COV2.S at low or high dose, single or two shots; roughly five received placebo; per-sample allocation not given. After the first vaccine or placebo injection, samples were drawn on day 63. Generated by immunoSEQ multiplex PCR, the TCRdb table keeps only in-frame clones and is missing some. The table records 380,000 or so clones, roughly four fifths of them present only once. Whole-study results and caveats: Spike-specific responses of CD8+ and CD4+ T cells were reported to display substantial breadth after vaccination.

Germline loops: CDR1 MNHEY, CDR2 SMNVEV (reference sequence). The CDR3 loop spans 14 amino acids. Trimming cost V 2 bases and J 0 bases, with 7 bases left between them. For this clone: No antigen is known for it.

This clonotype was obtained from a person between 18 and 65 years old who received the Ad26.COV2.S COVID-19 vaccine or a placebo. The rearrangement uses TRBV27 and TRBJ1-1, with D unresolved. Sequencing used peripheral blood, obtained in a trial of Ad26.COV2.S vaccine versus placebo. The chain's CDR3 is CASSLGLMNTEAFF. The CDR3 DNA is TGTGCCAGCAGTTTAGGACTCATGAACACTGAAGCTTTCTTT.